This T cell receptor beta chain derives from a study of blood T cell repertoires in COVID-19. In the study overall: Acute and convalescent COVID-19 specimens originated in the United States, Italy and Spain.

Some clones are missing from TCRdb's copy, which holds only in-frame ones; the method was immunoSEQ multiplex PCR. The data contain tens of thousands of clones, over 80% of them singletons. The source of this sequence is a woman in her 70s with acute or convalescent COVID-19. The sample consisted of peripheral blood.

The CDR3 nucleotides read TGTGCCAGCAGCCCGTTCGGACAGGAGGGGGATAATTCACCCCTCCACTTT. Translation: CASSPFGQEGDNSPLHF. This chain uses TRBV7-9 with TRBJ1-6; 7 bases map to TRBD1. V shed 5 bases and J 5 bases; nucleotides not matched to a gene: 12. CDR3 length: 17 residues. Germline CDR1 reads SEHNR; CDR2 reads FQNEAQ (reference sequence).